This TCR beta chain was profiled in a study of T cell repertoires in ileal Crohn's disease. Remarks on this clone: Its cognate antigen is unknown.

This CDR3 is 14 amino acids long. Trimming cost V 1 base and J 11 bases; bases outside gene matches: 7. Germline loops: CDR1 SGHAT, CDR2 FQNNGV. Method: immunoSEQ multiplex PCR; TCRdb's copy keeps in-frame clones and lacks some. The sample comprises about 4,500 clones, roughly 82% of which are singletons, and about 4.3% rests with the top ten. Study-wide points: Mucosal expansions were suggested to be mainly CD8 T cells. Endoscopic recurrence occurred in every patient whose clonality exceeded 26.8%.

Time point given: neoterminal ileum biopsy at postoperative endoscopy, about 6 months after surgery. This clonotype was sampled from an adult with Crohn's disease. Material for sequencing was ileal tissue. This chain joins TRBV11-2 and TRBJ2-7, with 11 bases fitting TRBD2. CDR3 DNA: TGTGCCAGCAGCTTAGGCGGGACTAGCGGTTCTAAGTACTTC. Protein product: CASSLGGTSGSKYF.